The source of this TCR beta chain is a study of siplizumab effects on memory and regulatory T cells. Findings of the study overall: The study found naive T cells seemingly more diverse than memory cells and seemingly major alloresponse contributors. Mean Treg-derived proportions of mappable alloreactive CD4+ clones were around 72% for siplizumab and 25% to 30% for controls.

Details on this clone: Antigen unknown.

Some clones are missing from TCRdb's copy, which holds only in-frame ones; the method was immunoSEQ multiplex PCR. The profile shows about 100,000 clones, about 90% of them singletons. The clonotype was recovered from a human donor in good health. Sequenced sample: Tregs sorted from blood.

The CDR3 DNA reads TGTGCCAGCAGCCCCGGGGGGGGCCTAAGGGGGTCCTACGAGCAGTACTTC. Its translation is CASSPGGGLRGSYEQYF. The chain employs TRBV7-2 and TRBJ2-7; 8 positions agree with TRBD2. The germline gives CDR1 SGHTA, CDR2 FQGNSA. The CDR3 is 17 amino acids. J was trimmed by 1 base and V by 5 bases; bases with no gene match: 13.